These T cell receptor beta chains were read from a single sample in a study of T cell responses to AZD1222 COVID-19 vaccine. Generated by immunoSEQ multiplex PCR, the TCRdb table keeps only in-frame clones and is missing some. This sample carries more than 150,000 clones, almost 95% of them seen once, and the ten largest clones take roughly a tenth. The material was peripheral blood, obtained on day 0 of AZD1222 vaccination. The receptors were sampled from an adult in good health. The CDR3 runs from the conserved cysteine through the conserved F or W. Each record gives: clone size, V gene, J gene, D gene, CDR3 protein, CDR3 DNA. The D gene is left open where the match is weak. Not all rows give a size; the values are once, few, many and, for expanded clones, a class.

>NA|TRBV20-1|TRBJ2-7|NA
CSASAPLGEQYF
TGCAGTGCTAGTGCCCCTTTGGGCGAGCAGTACTTC
>NA|TRBV19|TRBJ1-5|NA
CGTGGGNQPQHF
TGTGGTACGGGGGGAGGCAATCAGCCCCAGCATTTT
>NA|TRBV5-4|TRBJ2-1|TRBD1
CASSPVGQGVNEQFF
TGTGCCAGCAGCCCAGTGGGACAGGGGGTGAATGAGCAGTTCTTC
>NA|TRBV5-4|TRBJ2-7|TRBD2
CASSGSGRVSYEQYF
TGTGCCAGCAGCGGAAGCGGGAGAGTCTCCTACGAGCAGTACTTC
>NA|TRBV6-1|TRBJ2-3|NA
CASIETRGRTDTQYF
TGTGCCAGCATTGAAACAAGGGGTCGCACAGATACGCAGTATTTT
>NA|TRBV3-1/TRBV3-2|TRBJ2-5|NA
CASSQDLARVSETQYF
TGTGCCAGCAGCCAAGATCTGGCTAGAGTCTCAGAGACCCAGTACTTC
>NA|TRBV3-1/TRBV3-2|TRBJ2-2|NA
CASSQDLGNTGELFF
TGTGCCAGCAGCCAAGATCTGGGGAACACCGGGGAGCTGTTTTTT
>NA|TRBV25-1|TRBJ2-7|NA
CASRSPGIAYEQYF
TGTGCCAGCAGGAGCCCCGGGATCGCCTACGAGCAGTACTTC
>once|TRBV6-2/TRBV6-3|TRBJ2-1|NA
CASSYGDRAQFF
TGTGCCAGCAGTTACGGGGACCGGGCGCAGTTCTTC
>NA|TRBV5-1|TRBJ2-2|NA
CASSLDLVTGELFF
TGCGCCAGCAGCTTGGATCTGGTCACCGGGGAGCTGTTTTTT
>NA|TRBV5-6|TRBJ1-2|TRBD1
CASSVGQSNYGYTF
TGTGCCAGCAGCGTGGGACAGTCTAACTATGGCTACACCTTC
>NA|TRBV7-8|TRBJ1-6|NA
CASSSRREGNSPLHF
TGTGCCAGCAGTTCCCGACGGGAGGGGAATTCACCCCTCCACTTT
>NA|TRBV28|TRBJ1-6|NA
CASSIYGRRRSPLHF
TGTGCCAGCAGCATATACGGACGCCGGAGGTCACCCCTCCACTTT
>NA|TRBV19|TRBJ1-4|TRBD1
CASSAGTGWEKLFF
TGTGCCAGTTCCGCCGGGACAGGGTGGGAAAAACTGTTTTTT
>NA|TRBV25-1|TRBJ1-1|NA
CASARGPEAFF
TGTGCCAGCGCCCGCGGGCCTGAAGCTTTCTTT
>NA|TRBV19|TRBJ2-5|NA
CASSIVGGGETQYF
TGTGCCAGTAGTATTGTGGGTGGGGGAGAGACCCAGTACTTC
>NA|TRBV27|TRBJ1-2|NA
CASSFQGMMGYTF
TGTGCCAGCAGTTTTCAGGGGATGATGGGCTACACCTTC
>NA|TRBV4-3|TRBJ1-4|NA
CASSIDGSPEEKLFF
TGCGCCAGCAGCATAGATGGGTCCCCCGAGGAAAAACTGTTTTTT
>NA|TRBV5-1|TRBJ1-2|TRBD1
CASSWDSSNYGYTF
TGCGCCAGCAGCTGGGACAGTTCTAACTATGGCTACACCTTC
>NA|TRBV6-5|TRBJ1-2|NA
CASSRSGGGYTF
TGTGCCAGCAGCCGGTCCGGGGGTGGCTACACCTTC
>NA|TRBV5-1|TRBJ2-2|NA
CASSFLGGPTGELFF
TGCGCCAGCAGCTTTTTAGGGGGGCCCACCGGGGAGCTGTTTTTT
>NA|TRBV2|TRBJ1-3|NA
CASSDDRYSGNTIYF
TGTGCCAGCAGTGACGACCGTTACTCTGGAAACACCATATATTTT